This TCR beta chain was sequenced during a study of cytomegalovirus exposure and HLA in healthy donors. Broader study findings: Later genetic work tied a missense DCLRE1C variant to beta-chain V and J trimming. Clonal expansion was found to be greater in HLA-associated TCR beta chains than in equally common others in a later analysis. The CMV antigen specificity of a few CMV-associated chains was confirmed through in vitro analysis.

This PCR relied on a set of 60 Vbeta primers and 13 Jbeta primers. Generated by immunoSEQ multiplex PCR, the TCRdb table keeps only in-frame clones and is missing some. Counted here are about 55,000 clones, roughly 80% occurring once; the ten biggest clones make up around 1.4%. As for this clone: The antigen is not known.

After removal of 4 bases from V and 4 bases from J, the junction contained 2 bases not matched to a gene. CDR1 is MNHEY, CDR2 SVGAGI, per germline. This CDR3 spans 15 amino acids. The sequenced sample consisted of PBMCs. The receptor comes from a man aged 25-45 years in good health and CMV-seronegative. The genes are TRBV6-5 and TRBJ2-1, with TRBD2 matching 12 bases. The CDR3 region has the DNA TGTGCCAGCAGTTTGACTAGCGGGAGTTACAATGAGCAGTTCTTC. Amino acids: CASSLTSGSYNEQFF.